These T cell receptor beta chains were read from a single sample in a study of T cells after yellow fever vaccination. From the 5' RACE reads, TCRdb called clonotypes with MiXCR, one entry per CDR3 protein. Of hundreds of thousands of distinct CDR3 sequences detected, approximately 9% appear once; the ten largest clones hold 18%. The sample was PBMCs, taken on the day of the first yellow fever vaccination. The source of these receptors is a man younger than 30 who received the YFV17D yellow fever vaccine. CDR3s include the opening cysteine and the closing phenylalanine or tryptophan. D genes are given only for firm matches. Not all rows give a size; the values are once, few, many and, for expanded clones, a class.

V gene	clone size	D gene	J gene	CDR3 protein	CDR3 DNA
TRBV6-5	-	-	TRBJ1-1	CASSSALGTNPGTEAFF	TGTGCCAGCAGTTCAGCCCTCGGGACAAACCCTGGCACTGAAGCTTTCTTT
TRBV30	-	-	TRBJ1-2	CAVGEGDYGYTF	TGTGCCGTCGGGGAGGGGGACTATGGCTACACCTTC
TRBV11-2	many	-	TRBJ1-1	CASSGRETGTEAFF	TGTGCCAGCAGCGGCCGGGAGACCGGCACTGAAGCTTTCTTT
TRBV20-1	few	-	TRBJ2-5	CSARDPGKETQYF	TGCAGTGCTAGAGATCCCGGAAAAGAGACCCAGTACTTC
TRBV11-2	-	-	TRBJ2-3	CASSLSWLPRGGDTQYF	TGTGCCAGCAGCTTAAGTTGGCTCCCCCGCGGCGGAGATACGCAGTATTTT
TRBV12-3/TRBV12-4	-	-	TRBJ2-5	CASKLRVLGETQYF	TGTGCCAGCAAACTACGGGTGCTCGGAGAGACCCAGTACTTC
TRBV27	few	-	TRBJ2-1	CASSLMAGFSGEQFF	TGTGCCAGCAGTTTAATGGCAGGATTTTCCGGTGAGCAGTTCTTC
TRBV6-5	-	-	TRBJ2-7	CASSFMIGHSYEQYF	TGTGCCAGCAGTTTCATGATTGGACACTCCTACGAGCAGTACTTC
TRBV12-3/TRBV12-4	-	-	TRBJ1-1	CASRDGGTEAFF	TGTGCCAGCAGGGATGGTGGTACTGAAGCTTTCTTT
TRBV12-3/TRBV12-4	-	-	TRBJ1-2	CASSFLGSYGYTF	TGTGCCAGCAGTTTCCTGGGGAGCTATGGCTACACCTTC
TRBV15	-	TRBD1	TRBJ2-4	CATSRVTGAKNIQYF	TGTGCCACCAGCAGAGTGACAGGGGCCAAAAACATTCAGTACTTC
TRBV20-1	many	TRBD2	TRBJ2-3	CSASPSSGGADTQYF	TGCAGTGCTAGCCCCTCTAGCGGGGGCGCAGATACGCAGTATTTT
TRBV5-6	few	-	TRBJ1-3	CASSLKEYGNTIYF	TGTGCCAGCAGCTTGAAGGAATACGGAAACACCATATATTTT
TRBV7-8	few	-	TRBJ1-5	CASSFRQGSLNQPQHF	TGTGCCAGCAGCTTCCGCCAGGGGAGTTTGAATCAGCCCCAGCATTTT
TRBV27	many	TRBD1	TRBJ2-7	CASNKQGAGEQYF	TGTGCCAGCAATAAACAGGGGGCGGGCGAGCAGTACTTC
TRBV9	few	-	TRBJ1-6	CASSVEDRTRSPLHF	TGTGCCAGCAGCGTAGAGGATAGGACGCGCTCACCCCTCCACTTT
TRBV7-9	few	-	TRBJ2-1	CASSFWEARDNEQFF	TGTGCCAGCAGCTTTTGGGAGGCGAGGGACAATGAGCAGTTCTTC
TRBV5-1	-	-	TRBJ2-5	CASRRDETQYF	TGCGCCAGCAGACGTGACGAGACCCAGTACTTC
TRBV24-1	-	-	TRBJ1-2	CATSDLRGGGYTF	TGTGCCACCAGTGATTTGCGTGGAGGGGGCTACACCTTC
TRBV6-2/TRBV6-3	-	-	TRBJ1-2	CASSPRTFRGYTF	TGTGCCAGCAGTCCACGGACATTCCGCGGCTACACCTTC
TRBV7-2	few	-	TRBJ2-5	CASSLVGYEETQYF	TGTGCCAGCAGCTTAGTGGGCTACGAAGAGACCCAGTACTTC
TRBV5-1	few	-	TRBJ1-1	CASSPVTGFRDTEAFF	TGCGCCAGCAGCCCCGTGACAGGCTTTCGGGACACTGAAGCTTTCTTT
TRBV5-4	-	TRBD1	TRBJ2-1	CASSYRQGNEQFF	TGTGCCAGCAGCTACCGACAGGGGAATGAGCAGTTCTTC
TRBV15	few	-	TRBJ1-6	CATSSELWYSPLHF	TGTGCCACCAGCAGCGAACTATGGTATTCACCCCTCCACTTT
TRBV14	-	TRBD2	TRBJ2-7	CASSQARVAGEYEQYF	TGTGCCAGCAGCCAAGCACGGGTAGCGGGGGAATACGAGCAGTACTTC
TRBV15	-	-	TRBJ2-4	CATSRVWTKNIQYF	TGTGCCACCAGCAGAGTGTGGACCAAAAACATTCAGTACTTC
TRBV7-8	-	-	TRBJ1-6	CASSLVLGSNNSPLHF	TGTGCCAGCAGCTTAGTCCTGGGAAGTAACAATTCACCCCTCCACTTT
TRBV20-1	-	-	TRBJ1-4	CSAPLGGGAREKLFF	TGCAGTGCCCCGCTGGGGGGGGGTGCGAGGGAAAAACTGTTTTTT
TRBV6-5	few	TRBD2	TRBJ2-3	CASSYGARRGGTDTQYF	TGTGCCAGCAGTTACGGGGCGAGGCGGGGGGGCACAGATACGCAGTATTTT
TRBV7-9	-	-	TRBJ1-1	CASRGRGTQPEAFF	TGTGCCAGCAGGGGGAGGGGCACCCAACCTGAAGCTTTCTTT
TRBV4-3	-	-	TRBJ1-6	CASSQVSPRTPGYNSPLHF	TGCGCCAGCAGCCAAGTTAGCCCTAGGACTCCGGGATACAATTCACCCCTCCACTTT
TRBV10-2	-	-	TRBJ2-3	CASTFTDTQYF	TGCGCCAGCACCTTCACAGATACGCAGTATTTT
TRBV5-1	few	TRBD1	TRBJ1-2	CASSLEAGGGYGYTF	TGCGCCAGCAGCTTGGAAGCAGGGGGCGGCTATGGCTACACCTTC
TRBV15	few	TRBD2	TRBJ2-3	CATSRDPGGGADTQYF	TGTGCCACCAGCAGAGACCCCGGCGGGGGTGCAGATACGCAGTATTTT
TRBV9	-	-	TRBJ2-5	CASSVEGRQETQYF	TGTGCCAGCAGCGTAGAAGGGCGCCAAGAGACCCAGTACTTC
TRBV20-1	-	-	TRBJ2-3	CSASPADTQYF	TGCAGTGCTTCCCCGGCAGATACGCAGTATTTT
TRBV7-2	few	TRBD2	TRBJ2-2	CASSLRSGGNTGELFF	TGTGCCAGCAGCTTAAGAAGCGGGGGGAACACCGGGGAGCTGTTTTTT
TRBV24-1	few	TRBD2	TRBJ2-3	CATSDPLALGGEDTQYF	TGTGCCACCAGTGACCCACTGGCCCTCGGGGGGGAAGATACGCAGTATTTT
TRBV5-1	few	-	TRBJ1-4	CASSLAGTPEGLFF	TGCGCCAGCAGCTTGGCCGGGACGCCTGAGGGACTGTTTTTT
TRBV27	few	-	TRBJ1-5	CASSLFGMRVGSNQPQHF	TGTGCCAGCAGTCTTTTCGGGATGAGGGTAGGGAGCAATCAGCCCCAGCATTTT
TRBV11-3	once	-	TRBJ2-5	CARDSAGQETQYF	TGTGCCAGGGATTCGGCAGGGCAAGAGACCCAGTACTTC
TRBV7-2	few	-	TRBJ1-1	CASSFGQSTEAFF	TGTGCCAGCAGCTTTGGACAGAGTACTGAAGCTTTCTTT
TRBV7-9	few	-	TRBJ1-1	CASSSTGTEAFF	TGTGCCAGCAGCTCGACGGGCACTGAAGCTTTCTTT
TRBV7-9	-	-	TRBJ2-3	CASSSRSLETQYF	TGTGCCAGCAGCTCCCGGTCCCTCGAAACGCAGTATTTT
TRBV14	few	-	TRBJ2-2	CASSQVEGRWTGELFF	TGTGCCAGCAGCCAAGTGGAGGGACGTTGGACCGGGGAGCTGTTTTTT
TRBV4-1	many	TRBD2	TRBJ2-3	CASSQGISGGADTQYF	TGCGCCAGCAGCCAAGGGATTAGCGGGGGGGCAGATACGCAGTATTTT
TRBV2	many	-	TRBJ1-1	CASSSGRGNTEAFF	TGTGCCAGCAGTTCTGGGAGAGGGAACACTGAAGCTTTCTTT
TRBV18	few	TRBD1	TRBJ2-3	CASSGTGSDTQYF	TGTGCCAGCTCAGGGACAGGGTCCGATACGCAGTATTTT